Sequencing of this T cell receptor (beta chain) was carried out in a study of shared clonotypes between healthy human individuals. About the research overall: The cohort comprised a couple of women and a few men. Their ages spanned 18 to 49 years. Study-wide results and limits: Rarefaction gave evidence that sorted-subset sequencing remained incomplete despite large depth. Blood was the sole source, and tissue repertoires probably differ. Memory subsets generally showed smaller estimated richness than naive subsets did.

Produced via immunoSEQ multiplex PCR; TCRdb's table is partial and in-frame only. The table includes approximately 740,000 clones, more than 85% detected once. Naive-designated CD8 cells lacked CD45RO, were positively enriched for CCR7, and omitted terminally differentiated effector memory CD45RA+ cells. As for this clone: Its antigen is as yet unknown.

V was clipped by 1 base and J by 2 bases; unmatched bases: 20. The germline CDR1 and CDR2 sequences are SQVTM and ANQGSEA. This CDR3 has 20 residues. The sequenced material came from naive CD8+ T cells sorted from blood. This chain connects TRBV29-1 to TRBJ2-3; 8 bases are shared with TRBD2. This sequence was found in a man aged 30 to 39 in good health. CDR3 residues: CSVEGVGLAGPRRVTDTQYF. The CDR3 DNA follows: TGCAGCGTTGAAGGCGTCGGGCTAGCGGGCCCCCGAAGGGTCACAGATACGCAGTATTTT.